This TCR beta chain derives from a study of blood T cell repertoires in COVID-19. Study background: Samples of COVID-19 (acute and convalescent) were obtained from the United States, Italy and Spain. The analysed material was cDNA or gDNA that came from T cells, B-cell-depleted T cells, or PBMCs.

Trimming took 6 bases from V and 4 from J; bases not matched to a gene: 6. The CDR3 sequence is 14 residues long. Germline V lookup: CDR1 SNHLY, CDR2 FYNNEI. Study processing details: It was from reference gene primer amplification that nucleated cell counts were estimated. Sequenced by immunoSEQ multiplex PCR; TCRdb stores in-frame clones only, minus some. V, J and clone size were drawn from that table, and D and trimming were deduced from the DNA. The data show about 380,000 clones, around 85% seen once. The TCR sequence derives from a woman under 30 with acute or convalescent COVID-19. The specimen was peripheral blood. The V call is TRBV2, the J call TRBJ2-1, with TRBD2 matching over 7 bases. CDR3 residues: CASRPGLLYNEQFF. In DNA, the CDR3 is TGTGCCAGCAGGCCGGGACTACTATACAATGAGCAGTTCTTC. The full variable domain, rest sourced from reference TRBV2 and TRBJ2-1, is EPEVTQTPSHQVTQMGQEVILRCVPISNHLYFYWYRQILGQKVEFLVSFYNNEISEKSEIFDDQFSVERPDGSNFTLKIRSTKLEDSAMYFCASRPGLLYNEQFFGPGTRLTVL.